The following is a T cell receptor beta chain sequence with its context. The J segment lost 0 bases and the V segment lost 4 bases, leaving 8 bases of the junction unmatched. The CDR3 runs 17 residues. Germline CDR1 SGHVS, CDR2 FQNEAQ. These data are taken from a study of memory CD8 T cells in hepatitis C reinfection. About the research overall: Chronic HCV followed reinfection in a couple of donors who cleared primary infection. Pre-reinfection sampling occurred 55 to 20 weeks ahead of detected reinfection.

Clones were read by immunoSEQ multiplex PCR, and TCRdb kept only the in-frame ones, dropping some. Among tens of thousands of clones, nearly 90% were seen once, and the ten largest hold over 0.95%. Time point indicated: pre-reinfection, 55 to 20 weeks before reinfection detection. Sorted cells were sequenced directly ex vivo without any in vitro expansion. Control naive CD8 T cells came from a couple of donors at all three reinfection time points. The sample comprised naive CD8+ T cells sorted from blood. The V and J genes are TRBV7-8 and TRBJ2-3; 9 nucleotides match TRBD1. The receptor was isolated from a man aged 18 to 30 with hepatitis C virus infection. For the CDR3, the DNA is TGTGCCAGCAGCTATGGACAGGGGATGATTAGCACAGATACGCAGTATTTT. Translation gives CASSYGQGMISTDTQYF.